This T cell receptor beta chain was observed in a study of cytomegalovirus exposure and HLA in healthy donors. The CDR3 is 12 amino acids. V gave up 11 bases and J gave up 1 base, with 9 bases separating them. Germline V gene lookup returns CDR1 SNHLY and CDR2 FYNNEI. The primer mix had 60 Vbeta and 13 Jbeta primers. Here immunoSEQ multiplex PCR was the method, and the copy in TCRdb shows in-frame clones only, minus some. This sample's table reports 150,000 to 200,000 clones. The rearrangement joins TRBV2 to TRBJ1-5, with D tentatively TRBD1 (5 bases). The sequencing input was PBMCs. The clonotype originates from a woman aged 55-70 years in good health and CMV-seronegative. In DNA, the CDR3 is TGTGCCGCGGGGGGGAGCAATCAGCCCCAGCATTTT. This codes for CAAGGSNQPQHF.